Reported below is one T cell receptor beta chain. Its antigen is still unknown. The J segment lost 3 bases and the V segment lost 6 bases, leaving 2 bases of the junction unmatched. Germline CDR1 is MNHEY and CDR2 is SVGAGI. The CDR3 spans 14 residues. A multiplex PCR was run with 60 Vbeta primers and 13 Jbeta primers. Clones were read by immunoSEQ multiplex PCR, and TCRdb kept only the in-frame ones, dropping some. In the table there are about 180,000 clones, less than 85% of which are singletons. These data originate in a study of cytomegalovirus exposure and HLA in healthy donors. Findings and caveats of the study: In a later analysis, an Asian-associated ancestry cluster reportedly showed fewer N-insertions than the approximately 660-donor mean. When analyzed later, a missense DCLRE1C variant was found to be linked to TCR beta V- and J-gene trimming.

Source material: PBMCs. This receptor was identified in a man between 35 and 55 years old in good health and CMV-seronegative. The chain has TRBV6-5 and TRBJ2-1; 10 bases fit TRBD2. CDR3 sequence: CASSTSGVYNEQFF. CDR3 DNA sequence: TGTGCCAGCAGCACTAGCGGGGTCTACAATGAGCAGTTCTTC.